The rows below give T cell receptor beta chains drawn from one sample of a study of T cell repertoires in cytomegalovirus infection. Their target antigens are unknown. TCRdb re-analysed the reads in MiXCR, keeping a single row per CDR3 protein. In the table there are about 890,000 distinct CDR3 sequences, about 33% of which are singletons. The sequencing used cultured CD8+ T cells from PBMCs, collected from culture after CMV antigen stimulation. Receptors were obtained from a human donor in good health (CMV status not recorded). Some clones in this sample may be carry-over from other donors' samples. CDR3s include the opening cysteine and the closing phenylalanine or tryptophan. The order of the fields is CDR3 length, V gene, J gene, D gene, CDR3 protein. The D gene is left open where the match is weak.

len: 14
v_gene: TRBV7-8
j_gene: TRBJ1-5
d_gene: -
CDR3aa: CASSPHSTNQPQHF

len: 13
v_gene: TRBV19
j_gene: TRBJ2-1
d_gene: -
CDR3aa: CASRDPFGDEQFF

len: 15
v_gene: TRBV6-5
j_gene: TRBJ2-1
d_gene: TRBD2
CDR3aa: CASSYSGGGAYEQFF

len: 14
v_gene: TRBV7-6
j_gene: TRBJ1-1
d_gene: -
CDR3aa: CASSEKGSAGEAFF

len: 16
v_gene: TRBV12-3/TRBV12-4
j_gene: TRBJ2-5
d_gene: TRBD2
CDR3aa: CASSPPSGGRGETQYF

len: 14
v_gene: TRBV7-2
j_gene: TRBJ1-1
d_gene: TRBD1
CDR3aa: CASSLEGGSTEAFF

len: 16
v_gene: TRBV20-1
j_gene: TRBJ1-6
d_gene: TRBD1
CDR3aa: CSAHLPTDREVSPLHF

len: 11
v_gene: TRBV12-3/TRBV12-4
j_gene: TRBJ2-5
d_gene: -
CDR3aa: CASSFWKTQYF

len: 15
v_gene: TRBV7-9
j_gene: TRBJ1-1
d_gene: -
CDR3aa: CASSFPFRGGSEAFF

len: 15
v_gene: TRBV5-6
j_gene: TRBJ2-7
d_gene: TRBD1
CDR3aa: CASSSLTGQIYEQYF

len: 16
v_gene: TRBV9
j_gene: TRBJ1-2
d_gene: -
CDR3aa: CASSVDRLGGNYGHTF

len: 15
v_gene: TRBV3-1
j_gene: TRBJ2-1
d_gene: -
CDR3aa: CASSQQASRWIEQFF

len: 13
v_gene: TRBV27
j_gene: TRBJ2-3
d_gene: -
CDR3aa: CASSPRNQLTQYF

len: 17
v_gene: TRBV19
j_gene: TRBJ2-7
d_gene: TRBD2
CDR3aa: CASSITGLAGLLDEQYF

len: 15
v_gene: TRBV12-3/TRBV12-4
j_gene: TRBJ2-3
d_gene: -
CDR3aa: CASTVRGGPKDTQYF

len: 15
v_gene: TRBV15
j_gene: TRBJ1-6
d_gene: -
CDR3aa: CATSRARGTNSPLHF

len: 18
v_gene: TRBV7-2
j_gene: TRBJ2-3
d_gene: -
CDR3aa: CASSLDRSRGPPKDTQYF

len: 15
v_gene: TRBV24-1
j_gene: TRBJ1-2
d_gene: -
CDR3aa: CATSGPRGAGYGYTF

len: 13
v_gene: TRBV12-3/TRBV12-4
j_gene: TRBJ2-1
d_gene: -
CDR3aa: CASSATGHHEQFF

len: 15
v_gene: TRBV28
j_gene: TRBJ2-5
d_gene: -
CDR3aa: CASSFSRALDETQYF

len: 12
v_gene: TRBV6-1
j_gene: TRBJ2-1
d_gene: -
CDR3aa: CASRDFLAEQFF

len: 15
v_gene: TRBV7-9
j_gene: TRBJ2-3
d_gene: -
CDR3aa: CASSRPQTDTDTQYF